The 32 T cell receptor beta chains presented below share a single source sample, sequenced in a study of shared clonotypes between healthy human individuals (dated by TCRdb to about 2020). Library method: the immunoSEQ multiplex PCR assay. The table comes from immuneACCESS by way of TCRdb, which keeps in-frame sequences with V and J called. Part of the clones is missing from these tables; in studies checked, under half for an unresolved V gene and the rest for unknown reasons. Counted in this sample were millions of clones; around nine tenths of them appeared once. In total, the top ten clones hold about 0.13% of the sample. Specimen: naive CD4+ T cells sorted from blood. Explained via the paper, the cell subset or site label denotes: CD45RA+ positively selected. These receptors were taken from a man aged 18 to 35 in good health.

This clone was seen once. The chain joins TRBV6-6 to TRBJ2-2, with 7 positions matching TRBD2. The V and J ends lost 4 bases and 6 bases, in that order; junction bases with no gene match: 8. The CDR3 extends over 15 amino acids. Germline values: CDR1 MNHNY, CDR2 SVGAGI (reference sequence). This chain's CDR3 is CASSSPGGVAGELFF. For the CDR3, the DNA is TGTGCCAGCAGTTCCCCTGGGGGGGTGGCCGGGGAGCTGTTTTTT.

This sequence joins TRBV9 and TRBJ2-7; 7 nucleotides align to TRBD2. The germline gives CDR1 SGDLS, CDR2 YYNGEE. The CDR3 is made up of 15 amino acids. Trimming removed 0 bases from V and 3 bases from J; junction bases left unmatched: 6. The CDR3 sequence: CASSVEPASGYEQYF. CDR3 coding DNA: TGTGCCAGCAGCGTAGAACCAGCTAGCGGCTACGAGCAGTACTTC.

This CDR3 is CASSLVGPNVANEQFF. The CDR3 nucleotides are TGTGCCAGCAGCTTAGTGGGGCCTAATGTCGCCAATGAGCAGTTCTTC. The V and J genes are TRBV7-2 and TRBJ2-1, with a weak D call TRBD1 (5 bases). Trimming removed 1 base from V and 6 bases from J, with 16 bases in between. CDR3 length equals 16 residues. Germline values: CDR1 SGHTA, CDR2 FQGNSA. Complete variable domain (other parts from reference TRBV7-2 and TRBJ2-1): GAGVSQSPSNKVTEKGKDVELRCDPISGHTALYWYRQSLGQGLEFLIYFQGNSAPDKSGLPSDRFSAERTGGSVSTLTIQRTQQEDSAVYLCASSLVGPNVANEQFFGPGTRLTVL.

The gene calls are TRBV18 and TRBJ2-5, with 10 nucleotides matching TRBD1. The trim removed 6 bases at V and 2 bases at J, leaving 21 bases unmatched. The CDR3 length is 20 residues. CDR1 KGHSH and CDR2 LQKENI come from the germline V gene. CDR3 DNA: TGTGCCAGCTCCAGGAACTCGATAAATACCGGGACAGGGGTTCAAGAGACCCAGTACTTC. Translating gives CASSRNSINTGTGVQETQYF. The complete variable domain, with remaining parts taken from reference TRBV18 and TRBJ2-5, reads NAGVMQNPRHLVRRRGQEARLRCSPMKGHSHVYWYRQLPEEGLKFMVYLQKENIIDESGMPKERFSAEFPKEGPSILRIQQVVRGDSAAYFCASSRNSINTGTGVQETQYFGPGTRLLVL.

V is TRBV7-2 and J is TRBJ2-7; no firm D call. There are 13 residues in the CDR3. CDR1 and CDR2 (germline): SGHTA, FQGNSA. The V and J ends lost 1 base and 0 bases respectively, with 4 bases between them. CDR3 sequence: CASSLVNSYEQYF. The CDR3 DNA sequence: TGTGCCAGCAGCTTAGTTAACTCCTACGAGCAGTACTTC.

This sequence joins TRBV9 and TRBJ2-2; D gene unclear. V lost 0 bases and J 4 bases, leaving 7 bases between the germline ends. The CDR3 covers 14 residues. Germline CDR1 SGDLS, CDR2 YYNGEE. The CDR3 DNA sequence: TGTGCCAGCAGCGTAGACAGCGCCACCGGGGAGCTGTTTTTT. This translates into CASSVDSATGELFF.

The chain joins TRBV29-1 to TRBJ2-5, with 13 bases aligning to TRBD2. CDR3 length: 15 residues. J gave up 1 base and V 1 base, and 0 bases lay outside the gene matches. Looked up from germline, CDR1 is SQVTM and CDR2 is ANQGSEA. CDR3 DNA sequence: TGCAGCGTTGAAGGGACTAGCGGGAGCCAAGAGACCCAGTACTTC. Its translation: CSVEGTSGSQETQYF.

The CDR3 DNA is TGTGCCAGCAGCTTAGCGACTAGCGGGGGCACAGATACGCAGTATTTT. Its protein is CASSLATSGGTDTQYF. The chain recombines TRBV7-9 with TRBJ2-3; 11 bases fit TRBD2. V shed 0 bases and J 1 base; nucleotides not matched to a gene: 0. Germline CDR1 is SEHNR and CDR2 is FQNEAQ (reference sequence). The CDR3 spans 16 residues.

This clone was counted a single time. The sample contains more than one DNA sequence encoding this CDR3. J is TRBJ2-1 and V is TRBV15; D may be TRBD1 (5 bases). Germline CDR1 LNHNV, CDR2 YYDKDF (reference sequence). CDR3 length: 14 residues. V gave up 3 bases and J gave up 3 bases, with 9 bases separating them. The CDR3 nucleotides read TGTGCCACCAGCAGGAGAACAGGCTACAATGAGCAGTTCTTC. It yields the protein CATSRRTGYNEQFF.

Worth noting for this clone: Other DNA sequences in the sample encode the same CDR3. This chain joins TRBV7-6 and TRBJ2-2; the D is unclear. Between the trimmed V and J ends, which lost 5 bases and 5 bases, there was a span of 6 bases. Germline V gene lookup returns CDR1 SGHVS and CDR2 FNYEAQ. This CDR3 spans 12 amino acids. The CDR3, as DNA: TGTGCCAGCAGCCCGAGGACCGGGGAGCTGTTTTTT. This encodes CASSPRTGELFF. Variable domain in full (rest from reference TRBV7-6 and TRBJ2-2): GAGVSQSPRYKVTKRGQDVALRCDPISGHVSLYWYRQALGQGPEFLTYFNYEAQQDKSGLPNDRFSAERPEGSISTLTIQRTEQRDSAMYRCASSPRTGELFFGEGSRLTVL.

This chain links TRBV19 with TRBJ2-3; D not resolved. Germline values: CDR1 LNHDA, CDR2 SQIVND (reference sequence). Trimming left V 1 base short and J 0 bases short, with 11 bases between. There are 16 residues in the CDR3. The CDR3 sequence: CASSIARDTSTDTQYF. The CDR3 bases are TGTGCCAGTAGTATAGCCAGAGACACTAGCACAGATACGCAGTATTTT.

The chain uses TRBV4-3 and TRBJ1-1, with TRBD1 matching over 7 bases. This CDR3 comprises 15 residues. Germline-derived CDR1 and CDR2 are LGHNA and YSLEER. V shed 4 bases, J shed 2 bases, and the junction held 7 bases outside the gene matches. The CDR3 DNA is TGCGCCAGCAGCCGGGGGACAGAGCATAACACTGAAGCTTTCTTT. As protein: CASSRGTEHNTEAFF.

The rearrangement uses TRBV30 and TRBJ2-5; 9 bases line up with TRBD1. This CDR3 has 15 residues. The V gene end was trimmed by 4 bases and the J gene end by 5 bases; junction bases not matched to a gene: 11. CDR1 is GTSNPN, CDR2 SVGIG, per germline (reference sequence). CDR3 loop: CAWTHRDRVRETQYF. The CDR3 DNA is TGTGCCTGGACTCACCGGGACAGGGTCAGGGAGACCCAGTACTTC. Complete variable domain (other parts from reference TRBV30 and TRBJ2-5): SQTIHQWPATLVQPVGSPLSLECTVEGTSNPNLYWYRQAAGRGLQLLFYSVGIGQISSEVPQNLSASRPQDRQFILSSKKLLLSDSGFYLCAWTHRDRVRETQYFGPGTRLLVL.

The chain combines TRBV9 with TRBJ2-7, with 13 nucleotides matching TRBD2. The length of the CDR3 is 19 residues. Germline V gives CDR1 SGDLS, CDR2 YYNGEE. J was trimmed by 3 bases and V by 1 base; bases with no gene match: 13. CDR3 nucleotide sequence: TGTGCCAGCAGCGTAACCCCCCCCCGGACTAGCGGGGGAAACTACGAGCAGTACTTC. Encoded protein: CASSVTPPRTSGGNYEQYF.

For this clone: The sample has other DNA sequences that encode this CDR3 too. The chain couples TRBV12-5 to TRBJ1-3; D is uncertain. Germline loops: CDR1 LGHNT, CDR2 FRNRAP. The CDR3 loop spans 13 amino acids. V dropped 3 bases and J dropped 0 bases, with 3 bases sitting between them. The DNA of the CDR3 is TGTGCTAGTGGTTTAAGCTCTGGAAACACCATATATTTT. Protein: CASGLSSGNTIYF.

The V call is TRBV4-1, the J call TRBJ2-3; the match to TRBD2 covers 8 bases. After removal of 0 bases from V and 1 base from J, the junction contained 6 bases not matched to a gene. The germline V gene has CDR1 MGHRA and CDR2 YSYEKL. The CDR3 spans 17 residues. CDR3 in amino acids: CASSQDAPGGGTDTQYF. Here the CDR3 DNA reads TGCGCCAGCAGCCAAGACGCGCCGGGGGGGGGCACAGATACGCAGTATTTT.

This clone occurred once. The genes are TRBV10-3 and TRBJ2-5; 8 nucleotides line up with TRBD1. The J call may not be correct, given that the DNA end is closer to TRBJ2-7. This CDR3 comprises 14 residues. The germline CDR1 and CDR2 sequences are ENHRY and SYGVKD. The CDR3 coding sequence is TGTGCCATCAGTCGGGCAGGGGGCGACTACGAGCAGTACTTC. Protein product: CAISRAGGDYEQYF.

This rearrangement joins TRBV11-2 to TRBJ2-3; maybe TRBD2 (6 bases). V shed 3 bases and J shed 6 bases, with 16 bases lying between them. CDR1 and CDR2 from the germline V gene are SGHAT and FQNNGV. This CDR3 is 15 amino acids long. The CDR3 here is CASSFRGSRPDTQYF. The CDR3 DNA sequence: TGTGCCAGCAGCTTCCGGGGGAGCCGTCCGGATACGCAGTATTTT.

The chain joins TRBV5-8 to TRBJ1-2; no firm D call. This CDR3 is built from 13 residues. CDR1 and CDR2 from the germline V gene are SGHTS and YDEGEE. V was clipped by 5 bases and J by 7 bases, with 15 bases between them. The CDR3 DNA follows: TGTGCCAGCAGGCCAGCCCCAGTTTCTGGCTACACCTTC. Protein sequence: CASRPAPVSGYTF.

As DNA, the CDR3 is TGTGCCTGGACAGCTTTTCCTGGCAATGAGCAGTTCTTC. This codes for CAWTAFPGNEQFF. This chain joins TRBV30 and TRBJ2-1; no definite D call. The CDR3 has 13 amino acids. Germline V gene sequence: CDR1 GTSNPN, CDR2 SVGIG (reference sequence). Trimming shortened V by 4 bases and J by 6 bases, and 13 bases separated the two germline ends.

Details on this clone: Other DNA sequences of this sample code for an identical CDR3. The V and J genes are TRBV6-5 and TRBJ2-1; 12 positions match TRBD2. CDR3 length: 15 residues. Per the germline V gene, CDR1 is MNHEY and CDR2 is SVGAGI. The ends lost 4 bases at V and 6 bases at J; junction bases unmatched: 4. The CDR3, as DNA: TGTGCCAGCAGTTTAGGACTAGCGGGAAGCAATGAGCAGTTCTTC. It specifies CASSLGLAGSNEQFF.

The chain uses TRBV2 and TRBJ2-2; weak D call: TRBD1 (5 bases). The V end lost 4 bases, the J end lost 7 bases, and 7 bases lay between the germline ends. Germline V gene sequence: CDR1 SNHLY, CDR2 FYNNEI. The length of the CDR3 is 12 residues. CDR3 amino acids: CASSVRVGELFF. The DNA of the CDR3 is TGTGCCAGCAGTGTCAGGGTCGGGGAGCTGTTTTTT.

V is TRBV9 and J is TRBJ1-1, with D uncertain. The CDR3 has 15 residues. Germline V gene lookup returns CDR1 SGDLS and CDR2 YYNGEE. With 4 bases removed from V and 10 bases from J, the gap between germline ends came to 23 bases. The DNA of the CDR3 is TGTGCCAGCAGCCCTACCGCCGGTCTCAATAGGGCAGCTTTCTTT. Translation gives CASSPTAGLNRAAFF.

The chain recombines TRBV10-3 with TRBJ2-7, with 9 bases matching TRBD1. V lost 10 bases to trimming and J lost 3 bases; unmatched junction nucleotides: 13. This CDR3 region has 15 residues. The V gene's germline CDR1 is ENHRY and CDR2 SYGVKD. DNA of the CDR3: TGTGCCACCGTCCCGGGACAGGGATCAGACTACGAGCAGTACTTC. Its translation is CATVPGQGSDYEQYF.

The chain recombines TRBV5-1 with TRBJ1-1; TRBD1 aligns across 7 bases. The length of the CDR3 is 16 residues. Germline V lookup: CDR1 SGHRS, CDR2 YFSETQ. V gave up 0 bases and J gave up 3 bases; unmatched junction bases: 8. The CDR3 is CASSLVTGLGDTEAFF. The DNA for the CDR3 is TGCGCCAGCAGCTTGGTGACAGGGCTGGGAGACACTGAAGCTTTCTTT.

The rearrangement joins TRBV6-1 to TRBJ2-7; 8 bases match TRBD1. Trimming cost V 2 bases and J 5 bases; bases outside gene matches: 14. The CDR3 is 17 amino acids. Germline loops: CDR1 MNHNS, CDR2 SASEGT. Here the CDR3 DNA reads TGTGCCAGCAGTGAACCCTCCTACGTCAGGGGGCCCAACGAGCAGTACTTC. Translation gives CASSEPSYVRGPNEQYF.

The chain carries TRBV15 and TRBJ1-5, with 8 nucleotides matching TRBD1. Germline trimming cut 5 bases from V and 0 bases from J; bases unmatched to any gene: 9. Germline V gene data show CDR1 as LNHNV and CDR2 as YYDKDF (reference sequence). This CDR3 region has 17 residues. The CDR3 loop is CATSPRDRRVSNQPQHF. The CDR3 DNA reads as TGTGCCACCAGCCCGCGGGACAGGAGGGTTAGCAATCAGCCCCAGCATTTT.

This rearrangement joins TRBV10-2 to TRBJ2-3; tentative D call: TRBD2 (6 bases). The CDR3 totals 15 residues. V lost 2 bases to trimming and J lost 5 bases, with 14 bases between them. Looked up from germline, CDR1 is WSHSY and CDR2 is SAAADI. The CDR3 sequence is CASSEMASVGDTQYF. The CDR3 nucleotides are TGCGCCAGCAGTGAGATGGCTAGCGTGGGAGATACGCAGTATTTT.

This clone was counted a single time. The gene calls are TRBV19 and TRBJ1-5, with D perhaps matching TRBD1 (5 bases). Between the trimmed V and J ends, which lost 8 bases and 0 bases, there was a span of 14 bases. The CDR3 covers 15 residues. CDR1 is LNHDA, CDR2 SQIVND, per germline (reference sequence). The CDR3 DNA reads as TGTGCCAGTCGGAGGTCGGGGGATAGCAATCAGCCCCAGCATTTT. This encodes CASRRSGDSNQPQHF.

Only one count was recorded for this clone. CDR3: CASSLWTGERETQYF. The CDR3 nucleotides read TGTGCCAGCAGCTTATGGACAGGCGAACGAGAGACCCAGTACTTC. The gene calls are TRBV7-8 and TRBJ2-5; 7 nucleotides align to TRBD1. The CDR3 covers 15 residues. CDR1 and CDR2 (germline): SGHVS, FQNEAQ. The J segment lost 4 bases and the V segment lost 2 bases, leaving 7 bases of the junction unmatched.

Worth noting for this clone: This sample also contains other DNA sequences that code for the same CDR3. The chain employs TRBV5-1 and TRBJ2-2, with 9 bases matching TRBD2. J lost 4 bases, V lost 4 bases, and 5 bases had no gene match. Germline CDR1 reads SGHRS; CDR2 reads YFSETQ. The CDR3 extends over 15 amino acids. CDR3 sequence (DNA): TGCGCCAGCAGCCCCCTGACTAGCGGCACCGGGGAGCTGTTTTTT. Protein sequence: CASSPLTSGTGELFF.

The V call is TRBV14, the J call TRBJ2-3; D is perhaps TRBD2 (5 bases). Trimming removed 4 bases from V and 2 bases from J, with 10 bases in between. The germline V gene has CDR1 SGHDN and CDR2 FVKESK. The CDR3 is 14 amino acids. In nucleotides, the CDR3 is TGTGCCAGCAGCCTCAGGACTTTCACAGATACGCAGTATTTT. Encoded protein: CASSLRTFTDTQYF. Looking up the rest from reference TRBV14 and TRBJ2-3 gives the full variable domain: EAGVTQFPSHSVIEKGQTVTLRCDPISGHDNLYWYRRVMGKEIKFLLHFVKESKQDESGMPNNRFLAERTGGTYSTLKVQPAELEDSGVYFCASSLRTFTDTQYFGPGTRLTVL.